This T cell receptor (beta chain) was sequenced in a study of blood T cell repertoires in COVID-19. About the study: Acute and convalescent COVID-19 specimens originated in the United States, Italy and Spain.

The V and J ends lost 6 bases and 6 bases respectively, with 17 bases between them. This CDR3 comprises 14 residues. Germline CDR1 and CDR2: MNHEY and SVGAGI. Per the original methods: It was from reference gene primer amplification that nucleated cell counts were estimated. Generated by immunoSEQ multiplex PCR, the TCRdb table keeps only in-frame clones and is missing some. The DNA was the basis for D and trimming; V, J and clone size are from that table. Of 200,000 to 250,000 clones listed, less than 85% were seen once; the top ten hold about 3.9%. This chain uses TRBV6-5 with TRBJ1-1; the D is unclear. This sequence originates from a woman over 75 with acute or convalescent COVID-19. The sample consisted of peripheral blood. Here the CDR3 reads CASSDPWGVAEAFF. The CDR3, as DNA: TGTGCCAGCAGCGACCCTTGGGGAGTAGCTGAAGCTTTCTTT.